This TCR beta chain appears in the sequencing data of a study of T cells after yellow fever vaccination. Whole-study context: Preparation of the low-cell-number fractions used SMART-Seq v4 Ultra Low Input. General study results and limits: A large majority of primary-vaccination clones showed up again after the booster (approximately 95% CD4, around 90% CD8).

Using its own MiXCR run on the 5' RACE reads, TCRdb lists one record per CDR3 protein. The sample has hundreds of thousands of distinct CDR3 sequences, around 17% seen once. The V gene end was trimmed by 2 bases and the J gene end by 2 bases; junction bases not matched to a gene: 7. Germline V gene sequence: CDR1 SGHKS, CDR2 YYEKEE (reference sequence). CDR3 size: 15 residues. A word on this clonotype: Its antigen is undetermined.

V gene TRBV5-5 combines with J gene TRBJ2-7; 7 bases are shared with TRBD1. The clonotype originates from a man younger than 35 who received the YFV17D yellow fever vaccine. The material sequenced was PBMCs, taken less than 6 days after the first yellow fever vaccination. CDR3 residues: CASSFPGQTAYEQYF. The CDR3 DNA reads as TGTGCCAGCAGCTTCCCGGGACAGACAGCCTACGAGCAGTACTTC.